The 5 T cell receptor beta chains presented below share a single source sample, sequenced in a study of regulatory T cells in long-lasting Graves disease (dated by TCRdb to 2020 to 2022). The library was prepared using multiplex PCR. The sequencer was an Illumina HiSeq 4000. To build TCR beta libraries, CDR3 regions were amplified by Arm-PCR using iRepertoire HTBI primers. TCRdb itself trimmed the public reads at Q25 with fastp, ran MiXCR and retained productive beta chains. All rows with the same CDR3 protein become a single entry with the most common DNA and genes. The sample table lists 500,000 to 700,000 distinct CDR3 sequences, approximately 15% of them with a count of one. The ten largest clones take up 15% to 20% of the sample. The time point label for this specimen denotes: newly diagnosed GD, antithyroid drugs for less than 3 months. For both TCR sequencing and RNA sequencing, RNA was extracted from PBMCs using TRIzol.

This same sample was also taken into another study, of T cells in Graves' hyperthyroidism and ophthalmopathy.

The sample consisted of peripheral blood mononuclear cells (PBMCs), taken at new diagnosis, from a patient treated with antithyroid drugs. The source of these receptors is a woman between 25 and 40 years old with Graves disease. Donor details come from another sample of the same person, matched by shared clones.

This clonotype has only a few counts. The chain is built from TRBV24-1 and TRBJ2-7; 7 bases agree with TRBD1. Germline lookup yields CDR1 KGHDR and CDR2 SFDVKD. This CDR3 has 14 amino acids. The trim removed 3 bases at V and 4 bases at J, leaving 5 bases unmatched. The CDR3 spells CATSDAQGSYEQYF. CDR3 sequence (DNA): TGTGCCACCAGTGATGCACAGGGGTCTTACGAGCAGTACTTC.

J is TRBJ2-5 and V is TRBV27; D perhaps matches TRBD1 (6 bases). Deletions cut 5 bases from V and 4 bases from J, with 20 bases between. Germline CDR1 is MNHEY and CDR2 is SMNVEV (reference sequence). This CDR3 has 16 amino acids. CDR3 region: CASSPSGTYLGETQYF. The CDR3, as DNA: TGTGCCAGCAGTCCCTCCGGGACATACCTTGGAGAGACCCAGTACTTC.

This clonotype was recorded at least ten times. The chain recombines TRBV12-3 or TRBV12-4 with TRBJ1-2; TRBD1 agrees at 10 bases. This CDR3 comprises 14 residues. The V segment lost 11 bases and the J segment 4 bases; nucleotides outside the gene matches: 10. This CDR3 is CASGGDRGSYGYTF. The CDR3 DNA follows: TGTGCCTCCGGAGGGGACAGGGGTAGCTATGGCTACACCTTC.

The sample holds a few counts of this clonotype. V usage is TRBV7-9 and J usage is TRBJ1-4, with 8 positions matching TRBD1. This CDR3 has 19 amino acids. Germline V gene data show CDR1 as SEHNR and CDR2 as FQNEAQ (reference sequence). V lost 2 bases, J lost 6 bases, and 17 bases stayed unmatched. The CDR3 DNA reads as TGTGCCAGCAGCTTAAATGGATGGGAACCAGGGGGCGGGGATGAAAAACTGTTTTTT. This sequence encodes CASSLNGWEPGGGDEKLFF.

This clonotype was recorded at least ten times. The V gene is TRBV11-2, the J gene TRBJ1-6; no reliable D call. CDR3 size: 15 residues. Trimming took off 1 base at V and 8 bases at J, with 12 bases between the two ends. Germline CDR1 is SGHAT and CDR2 is FQNNGV. This CDR3 is CASSLGLSVDSPLHF. The DNA of the CDR3 is TGTGCCAGCAGCTTAGGGCTTAGCGTGGATTCACCCCTCCACTTT.